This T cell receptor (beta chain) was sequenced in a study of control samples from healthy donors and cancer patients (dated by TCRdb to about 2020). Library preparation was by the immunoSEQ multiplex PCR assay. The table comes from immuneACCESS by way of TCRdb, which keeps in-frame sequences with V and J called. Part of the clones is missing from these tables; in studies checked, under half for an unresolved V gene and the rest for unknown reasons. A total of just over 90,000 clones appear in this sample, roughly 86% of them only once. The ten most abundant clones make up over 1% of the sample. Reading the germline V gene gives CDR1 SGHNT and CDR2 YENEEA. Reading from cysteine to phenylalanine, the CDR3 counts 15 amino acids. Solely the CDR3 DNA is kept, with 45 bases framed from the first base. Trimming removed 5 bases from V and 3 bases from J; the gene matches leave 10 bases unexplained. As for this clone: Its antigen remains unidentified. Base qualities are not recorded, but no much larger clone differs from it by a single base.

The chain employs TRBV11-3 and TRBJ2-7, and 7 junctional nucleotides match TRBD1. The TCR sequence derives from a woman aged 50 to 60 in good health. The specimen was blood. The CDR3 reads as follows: CASSPRQGNRYEQYF. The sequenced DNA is TGTGCCAGCAGCCCCCGACAGGGAAATCGCTACGAGCAGTACTTC.